The 8 T cell receptor beta chains presented below share a single source sample, sequenced in a study of CD8+CD57+ T cells in acquired aplastic anemia. Genomic DNA, the template, was used for profiling of the TCR beta VDJ and CDR3. TCRdb used MiXCR to reprocess the reads, holding one entry per CDR3 protein. The sample holds about 58,000 distinct CDR3 sequences, around 57% seen once. Whoever was chosen for sequencing had shown CD8+CD57+ cell expansion by flow cytometry. Material for sequencing was sorted CD4+, CD8+, or CD8+CD57+ T cells (not recorded which) from PBMCs. These receptor sequences come from a human donor with aplastic anemia.

The chain uses TRBV10-3 and TRBJ2-7, with D possibly being TRBD1 (5 bases). Germline V CDR1 and CDR2: ENHRY, SYGVKD. CDR3 length equals 12 residues. Trimming took off 3 bases at V and 3 bases at J, with 6 bases between the two ends. The CDR3 DNA reads as TGTGCCATCAGTGAAGACAGCTACGAGCAGTACTTC. This codes for CAISEDSYEQYF.

This clonotype appeared a few times. The chain employs TRBV19 and TRBJ1-6; D may be TRBD1 (5 bases). CDR1 LNHDA and CDR2 SQIVND come from the germline V gene (reference sequence). The CDR3 contains 13 residues. Trimming shortened V by 5 bases and J by 8 bases, and 10 bases separated the two germline ends. The CDR3: CASSYQGDSPLHF. The CDR3 DNA sequence: TGTGCCAGTAGTTATCAGGGTGATTCACCCCTCCACTTT.

This clonotype was seen ten or more times. This chain connects TRBV9 to TRBJ2-2; 11 bases map to TRBD2. The germline V gene has CDR1 SGDLS and CDR2 YYNGEE. The CDR3 sequence is 15 residues long. Losses at the gene ends were 0 bases for V and 7 bases for J; bases not matched to a gene: 2. CDR3: CASSVGLAGNGELFF. The CDR3 nucleotides are TGTGCCAGCAGCGTAGGACTAGCGGGGAACGGGGAGCTGTTTTTT. The whole variable domain, remainder taken from reference TRBV9 and TRBJ2-2, is DSGVTQTPKHLITATGQRVTLRCSPRSGDLSVYWYQQSLDQGLQFLIQYYNGEERAKGNILERFSAQQFPDLHSELNLSSLELGDSALYFCASSVGLAGNGELFFGEGSRLTVL.

The chain carries TRBV5-1 and TRBJ1-1; 8 bases line up with TRBD1. CDR3 size: 16 residues. Germline V CDR1 and CDR2: SGHRS, YFSETQ. After removal of 0 bases from V and 0 bases from J, the junction contained 4 bases not matched to a gene. CDR3 region: CASSLGQGALNTEAFF. The DNA for the CDR3 is TGCGCCAGCAGCTTGGGGCAGGGGGCTTTGAACACTGAAGCTTTCTTT. Complete variable domain (other parts from reference TRBV5-1 and TRBJ1-1): KAGVTQTPRYLIKTRGQQVTLSCSPISGHRSVSWYQQTPGQGLQFLFEYFSETQRNKGNFPGRFSGRQFSNSRSEMNVSTLELGDSALYLCASSLGQGALNTEAFFGQGTRLTVV.

This clonotype was recorded at least ten times. J is TRBJ2-3 and V is TRBV24-1; 9 bases map to TRBD1. CDR3 length equals 18 residues. Germline V gene sequence: CDR1 KGHDR, CDR2 SFDVKD. V was pared by 0 bases and J by 0 bases, with 6 bases of the junction left unmatched. CDR3 coding DNA: TGTGCCACCAGTGATTTGGCGACAGGGGGGTCTAGCACAGATACGCAGTATTTT. It yields the protein CATSDLATGGSSTDTQYF.

CDR3 sequence reads: CASSDTGDGQETQYF. The CDR3 DNA sequence: TGTGCCAGCAGCGATACAGGGGATGGCCAAGAGACCCAGTACTTC. V usage is TRBV5-6 and J usage is TRBJ2-5; 7 nucleotides align to TRBD1. Germline-derived CDR1 and CDR2 are SGHDT and YYEEEE. The junction had 7 bases not matched to a gene; V was cut back by 4 bases and J by 1 base. The CDR3 covers 15 residues.

In this sample, this clonotype turned up once. This rearrangement joins TRBV24-1 to TRBJ2-3; 10 nucleotides agree with TRBD2. From germline, CDR1 is KGHDR and CDR2 SFDVKD. V gave up 10 bases and J gave up 6 bases; unmatched junction bases: 12. The CDR3 has 15 residues. Here the CDR3 DNA reads TGTGCCACACCTGACAAGCGGGGGGGCTCGGATACGCAGTATTTT. It yields the protein CATPDKRGGSDTQYF.

The chain links TRBV5-5 to TRBJ1-1; D perhaps matches TRBD1 (6 bases). Germline V gene lookup returns CDR1 SGHKS and CDR2 YYEKEE (reference sequence). The CDR3 has 14 amino acids. V was shortened by 5 bases and J by 0 bases, with 11 bases between the two germline ends. CDR3 DNA sequence: TGTGCCAGCAGACAGGGCCTATTGAACACTGAAGCTTTCTTT. The encoded protein is CASRQGLLNTEAFF.